The 3 T cell receptor beta chains listed next were all sequenced from one sample in a study of CD4 and CD8 cells across lung adenocarcinoma regions. Each CDR3 protein gets one entry after TCRdb re-called the PCR reads with MiXCR. The sample yields more than 9,500 distinct CDR3 sequences, less than 60% seen once. The material sequenced was CD8+ T cells from the margin of a lung tumor. The receptors stem from a female donor with lung adenocarcinoma. The CD4 and CD8 labels of this study may be unreliable.

This clonotype has just a few counts. J is TRBJ1-1 and V is TRBV12-3 or TRBV12-4, with D uncertain. This CDR3 is built from 13 residues. The V end was cut by 4 bases, the J end by 5 bases, with 11 bases between. As DNA, the CDR3 is TGTGCCAGCAGTTCCACCGATGGAACTGAAGCTTTCTTT. Translated: CASSSTDGTEAFF.

This clonotype appeared once. V is TRBV14 and J is TRBJ2-5; 8 bases agree with TRBD1. Germline V gene lookup returns CDR1 SGHDN and CDR2 FVKESK. With V trimmed by 2 bases and J by 1 base, 12 bases remained unmatched. CDR3 length: 18 amino acids. CDR3 in amino acids: CASSQTGLRGRAQETQYF. For the CDR3, the DNA is TGTGCCAGCAGCCAAACCGGGCTCAGGGGGCGTGCCCAAGAGACCCAGTACTTC.

The V gene is TRBV7-8, the J gene TRBJ2-5; D tentatively fits TRBD1 or TRBD2 (6 bases each). Germline CDR1 and CDR2: SGHVS and FQNEAQ. This CDR3 has 14 amino acids. Trimming took 6 bases from V and 0 from J, leaving 11 bases between them. CDR3: CASRGGQHQETQYF. DNA for the CDR3: TGTGCCAGCAGGGGAGGACAGCACCAAGAGACCCAGTACTTC.